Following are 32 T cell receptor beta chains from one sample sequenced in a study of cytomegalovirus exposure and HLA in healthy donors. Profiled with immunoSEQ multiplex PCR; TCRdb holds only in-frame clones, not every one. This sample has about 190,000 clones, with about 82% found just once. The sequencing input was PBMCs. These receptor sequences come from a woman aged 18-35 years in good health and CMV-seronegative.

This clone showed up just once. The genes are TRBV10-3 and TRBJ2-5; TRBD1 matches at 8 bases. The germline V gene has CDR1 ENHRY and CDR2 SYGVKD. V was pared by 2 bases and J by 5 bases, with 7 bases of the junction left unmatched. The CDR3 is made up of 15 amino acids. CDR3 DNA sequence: TGTGCCATCAGTGAGAGAGGACAGGGCGGGGAGACCCAGTACTTC. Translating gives CAISERGQGGETQYF.

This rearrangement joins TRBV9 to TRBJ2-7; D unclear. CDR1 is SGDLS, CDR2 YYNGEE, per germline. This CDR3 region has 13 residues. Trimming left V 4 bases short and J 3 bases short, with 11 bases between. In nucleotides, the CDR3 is TGTGCCAGCAGCCGTGCTGAGGACTACGAGCAGTACTTC. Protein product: CASSRAEDYEQYF.

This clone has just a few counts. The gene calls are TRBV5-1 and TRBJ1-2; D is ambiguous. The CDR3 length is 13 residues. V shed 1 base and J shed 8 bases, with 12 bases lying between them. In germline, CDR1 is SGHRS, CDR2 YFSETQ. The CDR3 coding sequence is TGCGCCAGCAGCTTGACAGATACTGGGGGCTACACCTTC. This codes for CASSLTDTGGYTF.

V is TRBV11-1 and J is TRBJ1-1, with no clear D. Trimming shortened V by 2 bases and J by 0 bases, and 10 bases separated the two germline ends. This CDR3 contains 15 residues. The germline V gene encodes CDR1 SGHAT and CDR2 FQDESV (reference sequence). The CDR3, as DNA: TGTGCCAGCAGCTTATTTTCGTCGGTGAACACTGAAGCTTTCTTT. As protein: CASSLFSSVNTEAFF.

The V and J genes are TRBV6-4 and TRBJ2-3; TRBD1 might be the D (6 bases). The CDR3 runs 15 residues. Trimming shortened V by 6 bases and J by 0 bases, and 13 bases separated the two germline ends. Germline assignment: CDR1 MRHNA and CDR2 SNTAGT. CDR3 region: CASRARGPSTDTQYF. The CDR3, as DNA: TGTGCCAGCAGGGCCAGGGGACCAAGCACAGATACGCAGTATTTT.

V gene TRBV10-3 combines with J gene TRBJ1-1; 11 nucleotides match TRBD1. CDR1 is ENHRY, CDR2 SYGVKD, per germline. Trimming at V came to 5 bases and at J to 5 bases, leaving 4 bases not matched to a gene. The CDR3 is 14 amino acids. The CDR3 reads CAISTGTGGTEAFF. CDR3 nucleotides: TGTGCCATCAGTACCGGGACAGGGGGTACTGAAGCTTTCTTT.

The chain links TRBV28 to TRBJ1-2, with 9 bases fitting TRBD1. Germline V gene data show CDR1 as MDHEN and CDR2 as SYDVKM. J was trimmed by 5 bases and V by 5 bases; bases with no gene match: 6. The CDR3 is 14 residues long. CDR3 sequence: CASSPTDRGYGYTF. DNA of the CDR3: TGTGCCAGCAGTCCCACGGACAGGGGATATGGCTACACCTTC.

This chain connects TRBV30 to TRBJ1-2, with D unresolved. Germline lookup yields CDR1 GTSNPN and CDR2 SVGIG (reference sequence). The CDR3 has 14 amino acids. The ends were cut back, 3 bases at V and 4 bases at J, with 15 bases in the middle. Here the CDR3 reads CAWRDSPGAYGYTF. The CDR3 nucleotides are TGTGCCTGGAGGGACTCACCCGGAGCCTATGGCTACACCTTC.

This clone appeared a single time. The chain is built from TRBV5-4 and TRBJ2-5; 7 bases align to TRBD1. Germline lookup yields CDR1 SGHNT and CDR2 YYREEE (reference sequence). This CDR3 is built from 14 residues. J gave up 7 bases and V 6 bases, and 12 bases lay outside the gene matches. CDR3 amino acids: CASNPDGTEGTQYF. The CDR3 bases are TGTGCCAGCAACCCGGACGGGACAGAGGGGACCCAGTACTTC.

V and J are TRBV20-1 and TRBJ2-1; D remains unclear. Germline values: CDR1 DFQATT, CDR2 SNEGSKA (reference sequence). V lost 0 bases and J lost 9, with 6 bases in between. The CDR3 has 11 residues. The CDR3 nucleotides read TGCAGTGCTAGAGACGGTACTGAGCAGTTCTTC. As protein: CSARDGTEQFF.

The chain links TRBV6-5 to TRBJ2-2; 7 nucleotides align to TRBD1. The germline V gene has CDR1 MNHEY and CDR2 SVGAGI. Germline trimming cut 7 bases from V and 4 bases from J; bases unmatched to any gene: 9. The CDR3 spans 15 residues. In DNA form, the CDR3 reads TGTGCCAGCAAATTCCCGACAGGGACCACCGGGGAGCTGTTTTTT. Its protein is CASKFPTGTTGELFF.

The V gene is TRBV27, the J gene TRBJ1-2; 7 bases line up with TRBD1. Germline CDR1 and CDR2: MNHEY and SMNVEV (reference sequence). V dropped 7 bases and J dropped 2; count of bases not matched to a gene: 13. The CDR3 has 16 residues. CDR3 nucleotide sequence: TGTGCCAGCACCCAGACAGGGTCGCGACGGAACTATGGCTACACCTTC. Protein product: CASTQTGSRRNYGYTF.

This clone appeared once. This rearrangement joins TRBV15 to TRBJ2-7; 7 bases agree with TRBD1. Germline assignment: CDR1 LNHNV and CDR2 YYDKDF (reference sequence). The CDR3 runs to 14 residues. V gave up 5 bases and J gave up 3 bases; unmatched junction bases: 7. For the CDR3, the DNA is TGTGCCACCAGCGAAGGGACAGCTTTCTACGAGCAGTACTTC. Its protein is CATSEGTAFYEQYF.

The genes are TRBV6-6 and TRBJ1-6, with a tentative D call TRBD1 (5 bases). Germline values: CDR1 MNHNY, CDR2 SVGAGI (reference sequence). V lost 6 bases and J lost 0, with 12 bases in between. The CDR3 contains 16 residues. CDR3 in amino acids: CASRGQTSSYNSPLHF. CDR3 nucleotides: TGTGCCAGCAGAGGACAAACGAGCTCCTATAATTCACCCCTCCACTTT.

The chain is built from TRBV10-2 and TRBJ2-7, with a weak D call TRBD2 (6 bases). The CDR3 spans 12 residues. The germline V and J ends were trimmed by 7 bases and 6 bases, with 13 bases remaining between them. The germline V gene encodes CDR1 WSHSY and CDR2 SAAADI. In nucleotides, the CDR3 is TGCGCCAGCACTCCCGGGAGTCCCGAGCAGTACTTC. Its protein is CASTPGSPEQYF.

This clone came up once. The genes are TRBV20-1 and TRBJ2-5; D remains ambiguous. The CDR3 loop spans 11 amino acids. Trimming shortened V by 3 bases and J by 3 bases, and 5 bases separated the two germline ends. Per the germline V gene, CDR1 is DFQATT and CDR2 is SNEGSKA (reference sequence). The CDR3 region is CSASLEETQYF. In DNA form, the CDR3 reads TGCAGTGCTAGTCTAGAAGAGACCCAGTACTTC.

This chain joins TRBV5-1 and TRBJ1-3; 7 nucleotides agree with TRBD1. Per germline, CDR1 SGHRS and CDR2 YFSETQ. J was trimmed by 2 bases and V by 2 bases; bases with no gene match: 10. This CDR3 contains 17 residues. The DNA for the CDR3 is TGCGCCAGCAGCTTCCTTTCGACAGGGACAACTGGAAACACCATATATTTT. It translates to CASSFLSTGTTGNTIYF.

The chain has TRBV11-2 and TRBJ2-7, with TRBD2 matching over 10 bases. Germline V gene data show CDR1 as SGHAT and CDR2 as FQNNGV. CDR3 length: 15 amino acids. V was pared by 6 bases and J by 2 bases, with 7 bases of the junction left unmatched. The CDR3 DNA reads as TGTGCCAGCAGTCCTAGCGGGGGAGGGGCCTACGAGCAGTACTTC. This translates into CASSPSGGGAYEQYF.

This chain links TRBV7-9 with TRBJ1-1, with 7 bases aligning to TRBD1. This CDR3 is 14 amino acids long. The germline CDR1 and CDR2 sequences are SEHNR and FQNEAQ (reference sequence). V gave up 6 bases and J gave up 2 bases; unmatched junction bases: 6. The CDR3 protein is CASRQGQSNTEAFF. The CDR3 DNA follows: TGTGCCAGCAGGCAGGGACAGAGTAACACTGAAGCTTTCTTT. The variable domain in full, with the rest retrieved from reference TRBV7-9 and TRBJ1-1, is DTGVSQNPRHKITKRGQNVTFRCDPISEHNRLYWYRQTLGQGPEFLTYFQNEAQLEKSRLLSDRFSAERPKGSFSTLEIQRTEQGDSAMYLCASRQGQSNTEAFFGQGTRLTVV.

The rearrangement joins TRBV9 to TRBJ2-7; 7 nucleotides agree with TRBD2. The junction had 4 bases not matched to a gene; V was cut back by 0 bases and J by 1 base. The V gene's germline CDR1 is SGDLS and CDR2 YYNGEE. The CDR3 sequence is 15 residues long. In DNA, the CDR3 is TGTGCCAGCAGCGTAGGCGGGGGAAAGTCCTACGAGCAGTACTTC. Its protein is CASSVGGGKSYEQYF. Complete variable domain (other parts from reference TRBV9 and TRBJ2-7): DSGVTQTPKHLITATGQRVTLRCSPRSGDLSVYWYQQSLDQGLQFLIQYYNGEERAKGNILERFSAQQFPDLHSELNLSSLELGDSALYFCASSVGGGKSYEQYFGPGTRLTVT.

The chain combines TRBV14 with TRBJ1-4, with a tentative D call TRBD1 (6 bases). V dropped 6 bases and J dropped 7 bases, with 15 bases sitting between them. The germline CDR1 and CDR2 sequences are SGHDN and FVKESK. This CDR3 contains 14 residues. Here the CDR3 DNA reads TGTGCCAGCAGTCCTATCGGGGGGCCTGAAAAACTGTTTTTT. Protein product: CASSPIGGPEKLFF.

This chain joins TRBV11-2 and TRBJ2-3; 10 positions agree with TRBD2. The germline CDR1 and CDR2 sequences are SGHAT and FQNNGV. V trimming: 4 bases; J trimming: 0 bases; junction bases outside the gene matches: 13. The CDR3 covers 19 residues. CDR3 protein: CASSSRPWTSGPSTDTQYF. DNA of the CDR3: TGTGCCAGCAGCTCCCGACCCTGGACTAGCGGCCCAAGCACAGATACGCAGTATTTT.

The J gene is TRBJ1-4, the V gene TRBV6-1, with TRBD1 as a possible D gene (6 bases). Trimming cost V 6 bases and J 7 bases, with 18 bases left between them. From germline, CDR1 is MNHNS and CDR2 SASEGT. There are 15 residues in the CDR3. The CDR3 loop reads CASSPKRGAVEKLFF. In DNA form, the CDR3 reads TGTGCCAGCAGCCCCAAGCGGGGGGCAGTTGAAAAACTGTTTTTT.

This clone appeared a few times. The CDR3 region has the DNA TGTGCCAGCAGTTCCCTCCCCCGGGATCCAGACTATGGCTACACCTTC. It encodes CASSSLPRDPDYGYTF. The chain employs TRBV6-5 and TRBJ1-2; D not certain. CDR3 length: 16 residues. Germline V gives CDR1 MNHEY, CDR2 SVGAGI. Trimming removed 4 bases at V and 3 bases at J, with 18 bases between.

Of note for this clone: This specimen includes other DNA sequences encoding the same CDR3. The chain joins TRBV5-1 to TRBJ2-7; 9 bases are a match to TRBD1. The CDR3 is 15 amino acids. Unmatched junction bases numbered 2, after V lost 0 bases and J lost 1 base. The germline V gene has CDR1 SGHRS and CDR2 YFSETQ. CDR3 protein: CASSLGDRVSYEQYF. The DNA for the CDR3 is TGCGCCAGCAGCTTGGGGGACAGGGTGTCCTACGAGCAGTACTTC.

The chain's CDR3 is CASSEQKTGKNQPQHF. CDR3 bases: TGTGCCAGCAGTGAACAGAAGACAGGCAAGAATCAGCCCCAGCATTTT. V is TRBV6-1 and J is TRBJ1-5, with D maybe TRBD1 (6 bases). This CDR3 is built from 16 residues. Germline V gene data show CDR1 as MNHNS and CDR2 as SASEGT. V was clipped by 2 bases and J by 4 bases, with 15 bases between them.

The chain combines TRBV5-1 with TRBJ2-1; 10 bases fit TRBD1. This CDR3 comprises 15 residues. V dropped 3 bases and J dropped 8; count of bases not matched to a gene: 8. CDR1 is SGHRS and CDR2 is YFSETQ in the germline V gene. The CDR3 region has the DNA TGCGCCAGCAGCTCCCGGAGGACAGGGGGTGATGAGCAGTTCTTC. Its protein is CASSSRRTGGDEQFF.

The CDR3, as DNA: TGTGCCAGCAGCTTAGTTCGGGGGGCTTCTCACAATGAGCAGTTCTTC. Translating it yields CASSLVRGASHNEQFF. This rearrangement joins TRBV13 to TRBJ2-1; possible D gene TRBD2, 7 bases. This CDR3 has 16 residues. V was shortened by 1 base and J by 5 bases, with 15 bases between the two germline ends. From germline, CDR1 is PRHDT and CDR2 FYEKMQ (reference sequence).

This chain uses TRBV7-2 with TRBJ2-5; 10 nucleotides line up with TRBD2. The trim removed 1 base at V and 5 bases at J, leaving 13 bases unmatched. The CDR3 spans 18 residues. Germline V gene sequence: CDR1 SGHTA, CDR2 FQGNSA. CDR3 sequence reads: CASSLGLAGVFPGETQYF. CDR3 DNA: TGTGCCAGCAGCTTAGGGCTAGCGGGAGTTTTTCCCGGGGAGACCCAGTACTTC.

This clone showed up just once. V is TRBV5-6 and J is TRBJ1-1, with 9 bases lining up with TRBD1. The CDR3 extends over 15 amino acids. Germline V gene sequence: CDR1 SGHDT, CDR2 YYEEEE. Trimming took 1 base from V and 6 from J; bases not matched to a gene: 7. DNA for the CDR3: TGTGCCAGCAGCTTGAGGGACAGGGTCTTATCTGAAGCTTTCTTT. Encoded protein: CASSLRDRVLSEAFF. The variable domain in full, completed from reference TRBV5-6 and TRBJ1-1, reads DAGVTQSPTHLIKTRGQQVTLRCSPKSGHDTVSWYQQALGQGPQFIFQYYEEEERQRGNFPDRFSGHQFPNYSSELNVNALLLGDSALYLCASSLRDRVLSEAFFGQGTRLTVV.

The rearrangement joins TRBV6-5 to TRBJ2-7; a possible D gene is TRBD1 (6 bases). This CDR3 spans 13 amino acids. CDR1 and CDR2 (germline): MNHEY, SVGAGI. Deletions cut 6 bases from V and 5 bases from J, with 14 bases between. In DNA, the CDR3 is TGTGCCAGCAGCTTAACAGGGATCCACGAGCAGTACTTC. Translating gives CASSLTGIHEQYF.

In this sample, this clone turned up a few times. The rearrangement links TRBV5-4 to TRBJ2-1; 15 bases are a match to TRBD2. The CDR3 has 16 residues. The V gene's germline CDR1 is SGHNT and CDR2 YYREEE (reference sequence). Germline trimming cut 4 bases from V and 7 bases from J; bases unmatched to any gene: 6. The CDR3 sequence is CASSRGLAGGENEQFF. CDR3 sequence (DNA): TGTGCCAGCAGCCGCGGACTAGCGGGAGGGGAAAATGAGCAGTTCTTC.